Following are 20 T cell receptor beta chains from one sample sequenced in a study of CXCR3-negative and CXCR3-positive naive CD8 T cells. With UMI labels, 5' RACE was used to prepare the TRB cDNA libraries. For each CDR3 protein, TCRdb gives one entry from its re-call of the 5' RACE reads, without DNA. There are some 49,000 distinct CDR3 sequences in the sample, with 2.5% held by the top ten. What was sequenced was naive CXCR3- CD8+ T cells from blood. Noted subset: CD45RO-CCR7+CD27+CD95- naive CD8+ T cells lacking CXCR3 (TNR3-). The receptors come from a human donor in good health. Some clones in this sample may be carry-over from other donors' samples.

This chain's CDR3 is CASRGQGTDGYTF. The V and J genes are TRBV21-1 and TRBJ1-2; the TCRdb call, TRBD1, lacks DNA for checking. TRBV21-1 is noted as a pseudogene. The CDR3 extends over 13 amino acids.

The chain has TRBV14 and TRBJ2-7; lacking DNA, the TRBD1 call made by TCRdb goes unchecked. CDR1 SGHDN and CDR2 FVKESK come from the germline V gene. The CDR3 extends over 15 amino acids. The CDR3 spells CASSPQSRGTYEQYF.

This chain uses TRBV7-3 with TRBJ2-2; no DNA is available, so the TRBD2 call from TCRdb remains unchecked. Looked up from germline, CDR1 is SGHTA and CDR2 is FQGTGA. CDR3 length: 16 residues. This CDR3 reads CASSFASGGQIGQLFF.

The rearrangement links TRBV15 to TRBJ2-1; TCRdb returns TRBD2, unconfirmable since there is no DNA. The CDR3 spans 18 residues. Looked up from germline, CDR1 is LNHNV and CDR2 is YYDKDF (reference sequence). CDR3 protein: CATSRDPGSVAGVNEQFF. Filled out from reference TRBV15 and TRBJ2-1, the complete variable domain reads DAMVIQNPRYQVTQFGKPVTLSCSQTLNHNVMYWYQQKSSQAPKLLFHYYDKDFNNEADTPDNFQSRRPNTSFCFLDIRSPGLGDTAMYLCATSRDPGSVAGVNEQFFGPGTRLTVL.

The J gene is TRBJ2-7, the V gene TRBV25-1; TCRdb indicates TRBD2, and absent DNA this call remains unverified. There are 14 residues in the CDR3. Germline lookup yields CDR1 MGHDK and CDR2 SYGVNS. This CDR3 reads CASSGGVLSYEQYF.

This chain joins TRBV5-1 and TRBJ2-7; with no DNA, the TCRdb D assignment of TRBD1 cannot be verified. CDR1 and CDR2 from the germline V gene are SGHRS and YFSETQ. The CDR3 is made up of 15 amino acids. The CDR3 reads CASSWGTGVPYEQYF. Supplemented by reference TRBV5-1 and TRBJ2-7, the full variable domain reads KAGVTQTPRYLIKTRGQQVTLSCSPISGHRSVSWYQQTPGQGLQFLFEYFSETQRNKGNFPGRFSGRQFSNSRSEMNVSTLELGDSALYLCASSWGTGVPYEQYFGPGTRLTVT.

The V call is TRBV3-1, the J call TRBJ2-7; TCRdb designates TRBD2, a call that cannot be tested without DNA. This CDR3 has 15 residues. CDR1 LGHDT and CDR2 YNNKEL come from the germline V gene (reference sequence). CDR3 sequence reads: CASSPPGLEAREQYF.

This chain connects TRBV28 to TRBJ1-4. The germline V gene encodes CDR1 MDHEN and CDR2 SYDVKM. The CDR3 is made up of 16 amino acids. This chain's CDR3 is CASSLWAAGRDEKLFF.

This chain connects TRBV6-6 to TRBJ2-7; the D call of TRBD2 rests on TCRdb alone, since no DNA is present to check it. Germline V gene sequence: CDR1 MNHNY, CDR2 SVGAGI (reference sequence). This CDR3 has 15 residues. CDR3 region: CASSYGGAGTYEQYF.

CDR3 loop: CATGQDTYLSYEQYF. The J gene is TRBJ2-7, the V gene TRBV6-5; TCRdb's assignment of TRBD1 cannot be checked, as there is no DNA. Germline-derived CDR1 and CDR2 are MNHEY and SVGAGI. This CDR3 comprises 15 residues.

CDR3 region: CASSQDFNEQFF. The rearrangement uses TRBV3-1 and TRBJ2-1. Per germline, CDR1 LGHDT and CDR2 YNNKEL (reference sequence). The length of the CDR3 is 12 residues.

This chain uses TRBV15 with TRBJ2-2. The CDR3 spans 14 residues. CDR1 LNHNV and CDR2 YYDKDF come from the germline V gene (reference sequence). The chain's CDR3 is CATSRDADTGELFF.

The CDR3 protein is CATAGGQYTDTQYF. The V call is TRBV28, the J call TRBJ2-3; TCRdb returns TRBD1, unconfirmable since there is no DNA. The CDR3 has 14 amino acids. CDR1 is MDHEN and CDR2 is SYDVKM in the germline V gene.

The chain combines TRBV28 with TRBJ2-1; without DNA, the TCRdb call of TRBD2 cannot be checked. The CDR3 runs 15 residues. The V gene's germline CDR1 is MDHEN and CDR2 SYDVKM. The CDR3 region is CASSFLAGVGNEQFF.

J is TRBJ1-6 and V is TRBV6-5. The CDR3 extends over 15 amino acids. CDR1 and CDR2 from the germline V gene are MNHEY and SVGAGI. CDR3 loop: CASSYGTGPNSPLHF.

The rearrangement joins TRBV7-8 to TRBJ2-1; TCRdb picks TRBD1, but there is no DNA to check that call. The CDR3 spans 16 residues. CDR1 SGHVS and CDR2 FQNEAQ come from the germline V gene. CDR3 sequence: CASSDKAGTEYNEQFF.

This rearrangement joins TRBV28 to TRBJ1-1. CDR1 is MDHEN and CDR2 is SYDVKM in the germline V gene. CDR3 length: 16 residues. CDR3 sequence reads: CASSFGYQDVRTEAFF.

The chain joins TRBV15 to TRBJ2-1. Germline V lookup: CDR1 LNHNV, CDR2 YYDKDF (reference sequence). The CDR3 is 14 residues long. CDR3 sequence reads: CATSRYFSYNEQFF. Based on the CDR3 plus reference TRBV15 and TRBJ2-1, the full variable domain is DAMVIQNPRYQVTQFGKPVTLSCSQTLNHNVMYWYQQKSSQAPKLLFHYYDKDFNNEADTPDNFQSRRPNTSFCFLDIRSPGLGDTAMYLCATSRYFSYNEQFFGPGTRLTVL.

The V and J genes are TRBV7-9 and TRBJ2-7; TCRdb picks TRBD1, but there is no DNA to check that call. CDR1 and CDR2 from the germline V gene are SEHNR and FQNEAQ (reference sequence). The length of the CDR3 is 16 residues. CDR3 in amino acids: CASSLDIGRGDDEQYF.

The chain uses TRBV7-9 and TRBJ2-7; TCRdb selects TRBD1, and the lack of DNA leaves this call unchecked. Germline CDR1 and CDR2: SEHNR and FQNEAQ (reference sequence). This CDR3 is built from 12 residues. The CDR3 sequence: CASRDEGYEQYF.